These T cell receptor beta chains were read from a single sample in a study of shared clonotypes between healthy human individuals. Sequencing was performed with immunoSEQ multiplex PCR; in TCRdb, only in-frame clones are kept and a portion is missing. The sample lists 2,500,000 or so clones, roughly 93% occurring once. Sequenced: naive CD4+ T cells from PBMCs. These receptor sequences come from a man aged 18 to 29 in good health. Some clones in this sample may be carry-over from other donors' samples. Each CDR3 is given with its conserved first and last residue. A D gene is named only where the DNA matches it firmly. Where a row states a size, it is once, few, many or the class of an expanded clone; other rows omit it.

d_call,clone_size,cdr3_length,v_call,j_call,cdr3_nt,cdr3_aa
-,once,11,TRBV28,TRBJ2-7,TGTGCCAGCAGTTGGGCAGGCGAGCAGTACTTC,CASSWAGEQYF
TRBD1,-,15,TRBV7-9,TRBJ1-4,TGTGCCAGCAGCCCCCCCGGGACAGGGAGCGAAAAACTGTTTTTT,CASSPPGTGSEKLFF
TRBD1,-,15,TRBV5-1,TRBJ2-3,TGCGCCAGCAGCTCCGGGACAGGGGGCGCAGATACGCAGTATTTT,CASSSGTGGADTQYF
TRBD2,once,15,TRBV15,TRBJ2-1,TGTGCCACCAGCAGAACCGGGACTAGCTTCAATGAGCAGTTCTTC,CATSRTGTSFNEQFF
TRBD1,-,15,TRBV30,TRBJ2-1,TGTGCCTGGAGGGCCGGGACAGCCCAGAGAGATGAGCAGTTCTTC,CAWRAGTAQRDEQFF
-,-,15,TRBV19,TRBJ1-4,TGTGCCAGTAGTGCTTCAGTAAGGGCTAATGAAAAACTGTTTTTT,CASSASVRANEKLFF
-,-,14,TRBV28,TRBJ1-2,TGTGCCAGCAGCCCGCGTTCGAATTACTATGGCTACACCTTC,CASSPRSNYYGYTF
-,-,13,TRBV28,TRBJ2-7,TGTGCCAGCACCGCGGACGTAGGCTACGAGCAGTACTTC,CASTADVGYEQYF
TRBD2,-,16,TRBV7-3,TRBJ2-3,TGTGCCAGCAGCTTCGTGGCGGGAGTGGGCACAGATACGCAGTATTTT,CASSFVAGVGTDTQYF
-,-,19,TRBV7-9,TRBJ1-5,TGTGCCAGCAGCTTAGTGGGAGCGGGGACAAGAAAGTCCAATCAGCCCCAGCATTTT,CASSLVGAGTRKSNQPQHF
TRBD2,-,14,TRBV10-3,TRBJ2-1,TGTGCCAGCGCCCTAGCGGGCCCGTACAATGAGCAGTTCTTC,CASALAGPYNEQFF
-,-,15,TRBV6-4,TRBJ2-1,TGTGCCAGCAGTGTTACGGGTACTTCCGGCAATGAGCAGTTCTTC,CASSVTGTSGNEQFF
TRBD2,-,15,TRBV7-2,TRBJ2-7,TGTGCCAGCAGCCTTACTAGCGGCCCATCCTACGAGCAGTACTTC,CASSLTSGPSYEQYF
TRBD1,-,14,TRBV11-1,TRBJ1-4,TGTGCCAGCAGCTTAGAGGGGGCCCGCAATCGGCTGTTTTTT,CASSLEGARNRLFF
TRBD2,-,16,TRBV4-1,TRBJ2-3,TGCGCCAGCAGCCAAGTTCGACTAGCAGGCACAGATACGCAGTATTTT,CASSQVRLAGTDTQYF
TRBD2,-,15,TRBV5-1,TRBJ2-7,TGCGCCAGCAGCTTGCCGGGACTAGCGATTCGCGAGCAGTACTTC,CASSLPGLAIREQYF
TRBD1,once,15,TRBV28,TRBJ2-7,TGTGCCAGCAGCTACCGGGACAGGGTCTCCTACGAGCAGTACTTC,CASSYRDRVSYEQYF
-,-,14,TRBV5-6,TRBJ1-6,TGTGCCAGCAGCTTGGGGGCAGATAATTCACCCCTCCACTTT,CASSLGADNSPLHF
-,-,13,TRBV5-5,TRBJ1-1,TGTGCCAGCAGCTTGAGGAACCGGGAGGAAGCTTTCTTT,CASSLRNREEAFF
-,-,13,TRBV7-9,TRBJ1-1,TGTGCCAGCAGCGCCGGCAGCCGCACTGAAGCTTTCTTT,CASSAGSRTEAFF
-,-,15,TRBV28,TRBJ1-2,TGTGCCAGCAGTTTATTGGGGGCGCGGGCCTATGGCTACACCTTC,CASSLLGARAYGYTF
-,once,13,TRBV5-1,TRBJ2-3,TGCGCCAGCAGCTTGGAAGCAGGTGATACGCAGTATTTT,CASSLEAGDTQYF
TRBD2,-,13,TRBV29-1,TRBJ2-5,TGCAGCGTTGTTAGCGGGATACAAGAGACCCAGTACTTC,CSVVSGIQETQYF
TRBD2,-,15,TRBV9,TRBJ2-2,TGTGCCAGCAGCCTAGCGGGGGGAGGAGCCGGGGAGCTGTTTTTT,CASSLAGGGAGELFF
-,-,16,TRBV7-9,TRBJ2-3,TGTGCCAGCAGCTTGACCCGGACGACTAGCACAGATACGCAGTATTTT,CASSLTRTTSTDTQYF
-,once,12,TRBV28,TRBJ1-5,TGTGCCAGCAGTTTACTACTGGAGCCCCAGCATTTT,CASSLLLEPQHF
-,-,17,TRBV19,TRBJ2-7,TGTGCCAGTAGTCCGCTCAGGGGAGGGATCCTCACCTACGAGCAGTACTTC,CASSPLRGGILTYEQYF
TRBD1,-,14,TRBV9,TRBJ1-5,TGTGCCAGCAGCGCCCGGGACAGGGGGGAGCCCCAGCATTTT,CASSARDRGEPQHF
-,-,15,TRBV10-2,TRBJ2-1,TGCGCCAGCATTAACCCCAGAAGCTCCTACAATGAGCAGTTCTTC,CASINPRSSYNEQFF
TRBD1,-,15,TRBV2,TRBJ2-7,TGTGCCAGCAGCGCCCCCCGACAGGGCGCCTACGAGCAGTACTTC,CASSAPRQGAYEQYF
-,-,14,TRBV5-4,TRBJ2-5,TGTGCCAGCAGCTTAAGGGCCTCTCGAGAGACCCAGTACTTC,CASSLRASRETQYF
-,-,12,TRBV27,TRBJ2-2,TGTGCCAGCAGTACCGACACCGGGGAGCTGTTTTTT,CASSTDTGELFF
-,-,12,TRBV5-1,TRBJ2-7,TGCGCCAGCAGCTTGGACTTTTACGAGCAGTACTTC,CASSLDFYEQYF
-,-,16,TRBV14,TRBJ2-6,TGTGCCAGCAGCCTCCACGCTTCCGCTGGGGCCAACGTCCTGACTTTC,CASSLHASAGANVLTF
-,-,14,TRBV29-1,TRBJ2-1,TGCAGCGTTGAAGACCGGGAGAGATACAATGAGCAGTTCTTC,CSVEDRERYNEQFF
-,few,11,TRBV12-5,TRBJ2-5,TGTGCTAGTGGGCATCAAGAGACCCAGTACTTC,CASGHQETQYF
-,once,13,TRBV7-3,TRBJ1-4,TGTGCCAGCAGCATGACCGGCGGGGAAAAACTGTTTTTT,CASSMTGGEKLFF
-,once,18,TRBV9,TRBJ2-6,TGTGCCAGCAGCGTACCGTACAGGGATCTTCCTGGGGCCAACGTCCTGACTTTC,CASSVPYRDLPGANVLTF
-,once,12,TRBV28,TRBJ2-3,TGTGCCAGCAGTTTACTAAAGGATACGCAGTATTTT,CASSLLKDTQYF
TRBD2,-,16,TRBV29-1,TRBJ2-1,TGCAGCGTTGAATCCTTCCGGCTAGCGGATACCGGGGAGCAGTTCTTC,CSVESFRLADTGEQFF
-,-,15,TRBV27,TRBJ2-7,TGTGCCAGCAGTACATCCAGGGTGAGCTCCTACGAGCAGTACTTC,CASSTSRVSSYEQYF
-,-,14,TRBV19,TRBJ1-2,TGTGCCAGTAGTATCACAGGGTTGCCCTATGGCTACACCTTC,CASSITGLPYGYTF
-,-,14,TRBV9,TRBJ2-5,TGTGCCAGCAGCGTAGTCGCAGGGCAAGAGACCCAGTACTTC,CASSVVAGQETQYF
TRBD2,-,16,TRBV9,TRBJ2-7,TGTGCCAGCAGCGTAGCCCCCGGGAGGGCCCCTTACGAGCAGTACTTC,CASSVAPGRAPYEQYF
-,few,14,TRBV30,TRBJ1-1,TGTGCCTGGAGTCCCGGGGGGATGAACACTGAAGCTTTCTTT,CAWSPGGMNTEAFF
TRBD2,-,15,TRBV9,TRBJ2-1,TGTGCCAGCGCCGAACTAGCGGGAGGTGATGGTGAGCAGTTCTTC,CASAELAGGDGEQFF
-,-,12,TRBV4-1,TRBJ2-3,TGCGCCAGCAGCCAGGAGTTGGATGCGCAGTATTTT,CASSQELDAQYF
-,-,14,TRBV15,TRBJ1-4,TGTGCCACCAGCAGAGGGGACATTTTTGGGGAACTGTTTTTT,CATSRGDIFGELFF
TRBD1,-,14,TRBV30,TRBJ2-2,TGTGCCTGGAGGGGGACAGGGCGAACCGGGGAGCTGTTTTTT,CAWRGTGRTGELFF
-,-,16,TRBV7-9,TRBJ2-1,TGTGCCAGCAGCGAGAGGAGGACTGGGGGATGGGATGAGCAGTTCTTC,CASSERRTGGWDEQFF
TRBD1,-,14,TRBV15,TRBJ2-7,TGTGCCACCAGCTGGGGACAGGGACTCTACGAGCAGTACTTC,CATSWGQGLYEQYF
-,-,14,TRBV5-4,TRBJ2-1,TGTGCCAGCAGCTTTCAGGGGCCCTACAATGAGCAGTTCTTC,CASSFQGPYNEQFF
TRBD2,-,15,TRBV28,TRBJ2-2,TGTGCCAGCAAACTGGGCGGGGGGCGCACCGGGGAGCTGTTTTTT,CASKLGGGRTGELFF
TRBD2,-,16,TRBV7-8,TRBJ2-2,TGTGCCAGCAGCTTAGCGAGGAGCGGGGGCACCGGGGAGCTGTTTTTT,CASSLARSGGTGELFF
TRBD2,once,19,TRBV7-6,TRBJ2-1,TGTGCCAGCAGCTTATTAGCGGGAGGGCGACTTTATGCCTACAATGAGCAGTTCTTC,CASSLLAGGRLYAYNEQFF
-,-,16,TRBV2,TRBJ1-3,TGTGCCAGCAGTGATGAGGCCGGCCGCTCTGGAAACACCATATATTTT,CASSDEAGRSGNTIYF
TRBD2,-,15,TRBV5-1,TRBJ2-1,TGCGCCAGCAGCCAAGGACTAGCGGGAGGGGGTGAGCAGTTCTTC,CASSQGLAGGGEQFF
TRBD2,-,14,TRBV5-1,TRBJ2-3,TGCGCCAGCAGCTCCGCGGGAGCCAGAGATACGCAGTATTTT,CASSSAGARDTQYF
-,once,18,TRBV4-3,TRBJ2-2,TGCGCCAGCAGCCAAGATCACCAGGGCCGAAATCCCACCGGGGAGCTGTTTTTT,CASSQDHQGRNPTGELFF
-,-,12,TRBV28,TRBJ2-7,TGTGCCAGCACCCCAGGCCCCCGCGAGCAGTACTTC,CASTPGPREQYF